One TCR beta chain is described in this entry. The data are from a study of cytomegalovirus exposure and HLA in healthy donors. The PCR contained 60 Vbeta and 13 Jbeta primers. The repertoire was sequenced with immunoSEQ multiplex PCR; TCRdb's copy has only in-frame clones and lacks some. The sample has over 140,000 clones; roughly four fifths are singletons. The CDR3 totals 12 residues. Germline values: CDR1 SGHNT, CDR2 YYREEE (reference sequence). With 4 bases removed from V and 6 bases from J, the gap between germline ends came to 8 bases. This TCR derives from a man aged 30 to 39 in good health and CMV-seropositive. Specimen: PBMCs. The rearrangement links TRBV5-4 to TRBJ2-1; no clear D. The CDR3 nucleotides are TGTGCCAGCAGCCCAAACGGCAATGAGCAGTTCTTC. Protein sequence: CASSPNGNEQFF.